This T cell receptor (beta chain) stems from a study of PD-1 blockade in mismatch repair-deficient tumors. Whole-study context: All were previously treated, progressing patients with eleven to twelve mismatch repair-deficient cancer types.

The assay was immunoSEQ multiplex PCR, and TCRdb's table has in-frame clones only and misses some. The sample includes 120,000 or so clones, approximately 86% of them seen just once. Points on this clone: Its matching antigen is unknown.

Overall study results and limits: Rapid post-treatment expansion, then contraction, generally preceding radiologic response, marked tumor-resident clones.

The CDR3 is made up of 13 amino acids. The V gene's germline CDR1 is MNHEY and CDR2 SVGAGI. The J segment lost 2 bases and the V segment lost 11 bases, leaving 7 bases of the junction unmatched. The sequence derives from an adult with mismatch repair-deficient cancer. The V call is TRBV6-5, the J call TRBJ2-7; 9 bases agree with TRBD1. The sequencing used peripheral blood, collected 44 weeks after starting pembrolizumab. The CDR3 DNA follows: TGTGCCGTTGGGGGACAGGGCACCTACGAGCAGTACTTC. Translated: CAVGGQGTYEQYF.